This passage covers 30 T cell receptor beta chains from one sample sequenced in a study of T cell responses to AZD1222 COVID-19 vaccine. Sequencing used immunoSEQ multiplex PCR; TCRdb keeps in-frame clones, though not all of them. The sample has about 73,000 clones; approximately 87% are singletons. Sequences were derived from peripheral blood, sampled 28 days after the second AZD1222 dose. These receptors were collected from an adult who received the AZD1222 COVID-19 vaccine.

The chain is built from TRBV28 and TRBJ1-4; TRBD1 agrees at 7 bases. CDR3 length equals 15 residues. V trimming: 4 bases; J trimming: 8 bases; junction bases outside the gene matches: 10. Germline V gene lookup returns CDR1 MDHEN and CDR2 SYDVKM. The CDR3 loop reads CASSSRGRGDEKLFF. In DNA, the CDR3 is TGTGCCAGCAGTTCCCGTGGCAGGGGGGACGAAAAACTGTTTTTT. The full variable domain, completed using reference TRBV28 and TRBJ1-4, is DVKVTQSSRYLVKRTGEKVFLECVQDMDHENMFWYRQDPGLGLRLIYFSYDVKMKEKGDIPEGYSVSREKKERFSLILESASTNQTSMYLCASSSRGRGDEKLFFGSGTQLSVL.

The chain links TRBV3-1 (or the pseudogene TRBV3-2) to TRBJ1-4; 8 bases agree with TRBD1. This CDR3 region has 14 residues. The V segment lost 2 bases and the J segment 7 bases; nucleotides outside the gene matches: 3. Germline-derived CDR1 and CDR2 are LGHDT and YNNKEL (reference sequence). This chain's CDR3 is CASSQQGAGEKLFF. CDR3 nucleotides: TGTGCCAGCAGCCAACAGGGGGCCGGTGAAAAACTGTTTTTT.

Written as DNA, the CDR3 is TGTGCCAGCTCACCAGGGGGGTCCCTCTCCTACAATGAGCAGTTCTTC. Residues: CASSPGGSLSYNEQFF. The rearrangement uses TRBV18 and TRBJ2-1; D possibly corresponds to TRBD2 (6 bases). This CDR3 region has 16 residues. Germline V gene sequence: CDR1 KGHSH, CDR2 LQKENI. V lost 2 bases, J lost 0 bases, and 11 bases lay in between. Full variable domain (remainder filled in from reference TRBV18 and TRBJ2-1): NAGVMQNPRHLVRRRGQEARLRCSPMKGHSHVYWYRQLPEEGLKFMVYLQKENIIDESGMPKERFSAEFPKEGPSILRIQQVVRGDSAAYFCASSPGGSLSYNEQFFGPGTRLTVL.

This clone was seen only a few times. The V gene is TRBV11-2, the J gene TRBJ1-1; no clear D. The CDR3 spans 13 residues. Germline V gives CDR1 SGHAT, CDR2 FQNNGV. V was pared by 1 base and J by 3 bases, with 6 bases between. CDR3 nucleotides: TGTGCCAGCAGCTTAGTACGTGACACTGAAGCTTTCTTT. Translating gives CASSLVRDTEAFF.

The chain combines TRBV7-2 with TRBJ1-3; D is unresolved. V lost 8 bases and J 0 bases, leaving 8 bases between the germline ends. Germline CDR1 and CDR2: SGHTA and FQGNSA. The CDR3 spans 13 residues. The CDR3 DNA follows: TGTGCCAGCGACCGAACCTCTGGAAACACCATATATTTT. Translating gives CASDRTSGNTIYF. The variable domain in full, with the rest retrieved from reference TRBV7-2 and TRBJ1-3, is GAGVSQSPSNKVTEKGKDVELRCDPISGHTALYWYRQSLGQGLEFLIYFQGNSAPDKSGLPSDRFSAERTGGSVSTLTIQRTQQEDSAVYLCASDRTSGNTIYFGEGSWLTVV.

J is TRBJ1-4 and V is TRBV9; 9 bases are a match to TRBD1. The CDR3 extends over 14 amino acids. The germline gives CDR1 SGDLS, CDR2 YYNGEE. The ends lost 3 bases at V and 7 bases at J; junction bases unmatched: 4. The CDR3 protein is CASSGTGVSEKLFF. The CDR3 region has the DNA TGTGCCAGCAGCGGGACAGGGGTTTCTGAAAAACTGTTTTTT.

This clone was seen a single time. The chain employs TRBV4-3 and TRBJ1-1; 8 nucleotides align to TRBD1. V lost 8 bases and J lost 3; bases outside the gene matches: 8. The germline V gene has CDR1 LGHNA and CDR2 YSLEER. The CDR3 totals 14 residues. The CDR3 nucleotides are TGCGCCAGCCAGATGACGACAGGGGACACTGAAGCTTTCTTT. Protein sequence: CASQMTTGDTEAFF.

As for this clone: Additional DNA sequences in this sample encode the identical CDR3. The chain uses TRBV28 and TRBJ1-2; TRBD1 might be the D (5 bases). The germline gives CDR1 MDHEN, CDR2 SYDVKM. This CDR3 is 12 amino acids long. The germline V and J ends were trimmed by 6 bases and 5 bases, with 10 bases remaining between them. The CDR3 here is CASRTGGYGYTF. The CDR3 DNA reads TGTGCCAGCAGGACTGGGGGATATGGCTACACCTTC.

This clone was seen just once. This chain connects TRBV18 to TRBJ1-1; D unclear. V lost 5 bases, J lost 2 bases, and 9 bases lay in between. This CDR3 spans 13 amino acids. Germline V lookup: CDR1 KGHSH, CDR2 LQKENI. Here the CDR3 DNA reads TGTGCCAGCTCAGGTTCCCAAAACACTGAAGCTTTCTTT. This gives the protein CASSGSQNTEAFF.

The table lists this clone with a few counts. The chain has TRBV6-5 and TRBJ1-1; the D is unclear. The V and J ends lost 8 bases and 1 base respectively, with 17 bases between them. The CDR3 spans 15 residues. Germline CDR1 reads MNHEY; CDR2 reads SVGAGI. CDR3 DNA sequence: TGTGCCAGCGTTCGACGGGCATGGGAGAACACTGAAGCTTTCTTT. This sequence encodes CASVRRAWENTEAFF.

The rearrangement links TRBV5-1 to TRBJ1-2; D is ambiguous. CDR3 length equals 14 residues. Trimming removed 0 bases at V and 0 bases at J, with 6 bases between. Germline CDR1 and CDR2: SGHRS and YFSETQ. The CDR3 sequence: CASSLVQTNYGYTF. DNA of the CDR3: TGCGCCAGCAGCTTGGTCCAGACTAACTATGGCTACACCTTC. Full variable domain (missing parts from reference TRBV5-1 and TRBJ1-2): KAGVTQTPRYLIKTRGQQVTLSCSPISGHRSVSWYQQTPGQGLQFLFEYFSETQRNKGNFPGRFSGRQFSNSRSEMNVSTLELGDSALYLCASSLVQTNYGYTFGSGTRLTVV.

The CDR3 region has the DNA TGTGCCAGCAGCATGACCGGGACAGGGGACACTGAAGCTTTCTTT. Protein product: CASSMTGTGDTEAFF. The V call is TRBV11-3, the J call TRBJ1-1; the match to TRBD1 covers 10 bases. Germline CDR1 and CDR2: SGHNT and YENEEA. CDR3 length equals 15 residues. V lost 5 bases to trimming and J lost 3 bases; unmatched junction nucleotides: 6. Complete variable domain (other parts from reference TRBV11-3 and TRBJ1-1): EAGVVQSPRYKIIEKKQPVAFWCNPISGHNTLYWYLQNLGQGPELLIRYENEEAVDDSQLPKDRFSAERLKGVDSTLKIQPAELGDSAVYLCASSMTGTGDTEAFFGQGTRLTVV.

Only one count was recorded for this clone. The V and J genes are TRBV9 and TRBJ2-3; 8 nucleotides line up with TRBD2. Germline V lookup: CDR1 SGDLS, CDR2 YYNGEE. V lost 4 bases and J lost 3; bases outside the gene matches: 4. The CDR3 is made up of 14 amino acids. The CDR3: CASSPREGTDTQYF. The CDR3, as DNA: TGTGCCAGCAGCCCCCGGGAGGGTACAGATACGCAGTATTTT.

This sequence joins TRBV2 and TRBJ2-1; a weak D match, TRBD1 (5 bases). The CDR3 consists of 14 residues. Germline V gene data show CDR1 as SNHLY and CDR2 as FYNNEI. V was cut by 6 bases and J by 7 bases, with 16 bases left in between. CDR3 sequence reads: CASRGLRGRNEQFF. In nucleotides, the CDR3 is TGTGCCAGCAGGGGATTAAGGGGTAGGAATGAGCAGTTCTTC.

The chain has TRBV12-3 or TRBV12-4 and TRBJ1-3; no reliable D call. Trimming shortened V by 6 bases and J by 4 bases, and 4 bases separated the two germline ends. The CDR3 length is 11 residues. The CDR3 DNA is TGTGCCAGCAGGGGGGGAAACACCATATATTTT. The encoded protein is CASRGGNTIYF.

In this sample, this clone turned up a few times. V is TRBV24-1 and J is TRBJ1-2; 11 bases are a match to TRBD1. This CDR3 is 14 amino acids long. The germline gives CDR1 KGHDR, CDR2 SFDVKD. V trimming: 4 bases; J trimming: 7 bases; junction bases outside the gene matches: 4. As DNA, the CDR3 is TGTGCCACCAGTGAAGGACAGGGGGCGGGTGGCTACACCTTC. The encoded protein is CATSEGQGAGGYTF.

The CDR3 DNA reads TGTGCCAGCACCCTTTCGAGAAACACCATATATTTT. Residues: CASTLSRNTIYF. The chain recombines TRBV14 with TRBJ1-3; D remains ambiguous. V was shortened by 7 bases and J by 5 bases, with 9 bases between the two germline ends. Germline CDR1 SGHDN, CDR2 FVKESK. The CDR3 is made up of 12 amino acids.

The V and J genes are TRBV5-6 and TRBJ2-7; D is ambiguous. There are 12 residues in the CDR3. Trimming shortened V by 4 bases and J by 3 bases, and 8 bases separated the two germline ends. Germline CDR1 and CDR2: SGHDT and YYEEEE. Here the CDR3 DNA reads TGTGCCAGCAGCGCCCAAGGCTACGAGCAGTACTTC. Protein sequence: CASSAQGYEQYF.

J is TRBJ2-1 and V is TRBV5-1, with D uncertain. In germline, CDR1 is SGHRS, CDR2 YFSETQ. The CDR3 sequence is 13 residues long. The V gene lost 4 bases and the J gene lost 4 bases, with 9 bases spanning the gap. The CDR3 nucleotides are TGCGCCAGCAGCAGCGCACCATACAATGAGCAGTTCTTC. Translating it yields CASSSAPYNEQFF.

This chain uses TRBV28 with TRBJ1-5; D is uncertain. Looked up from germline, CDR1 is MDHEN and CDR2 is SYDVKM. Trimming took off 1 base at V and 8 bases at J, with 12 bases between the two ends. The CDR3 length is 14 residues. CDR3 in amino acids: CASSLSGSGEPQHF. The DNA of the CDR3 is TGTGCCAGCAGTTTATCAGGATCGGGCGAGCCCCAGCATTTT.

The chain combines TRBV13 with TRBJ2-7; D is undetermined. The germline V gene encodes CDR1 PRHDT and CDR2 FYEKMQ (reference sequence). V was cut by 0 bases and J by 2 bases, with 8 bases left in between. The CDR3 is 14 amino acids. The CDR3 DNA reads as TGTGCCAGCAGCTTAGGAACAGAGGCCTACGAGCAGTACTTC. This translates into CASSLGTEAYEQYF.

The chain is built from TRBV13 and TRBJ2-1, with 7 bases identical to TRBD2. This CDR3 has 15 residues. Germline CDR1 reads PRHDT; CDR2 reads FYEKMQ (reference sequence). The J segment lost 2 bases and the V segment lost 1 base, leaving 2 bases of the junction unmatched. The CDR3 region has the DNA TGTGCCAGCAGCTTAGCTGGGGGGGCCTACAATGAGCAGTTCTTC. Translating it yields CASSLAGGAYNEQFF.

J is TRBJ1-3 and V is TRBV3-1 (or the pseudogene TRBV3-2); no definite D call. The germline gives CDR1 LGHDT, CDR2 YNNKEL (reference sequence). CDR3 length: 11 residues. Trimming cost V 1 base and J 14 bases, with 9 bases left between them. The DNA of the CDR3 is TGTGCCAGCAGCCAAGGTAAACCCGTATATTTT. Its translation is CASSQGKPVYF.

The CDR3 DNA reads TGTGCCAGCTCACCAAGGGCTAGCTCCTACGAGCAGTACTTC. It translates to CASSPRASSYEQYF. The V call is TRBV18, the J call TRBJ2-7; D not certain. Per the germline V gene, CDR1 is KGHSH and CDR2 is LQKENI. The ends were cut back, 2 bases at V and 0 bases at J, with 8 bases in the middle. The CDR3 consists of 14 residues.

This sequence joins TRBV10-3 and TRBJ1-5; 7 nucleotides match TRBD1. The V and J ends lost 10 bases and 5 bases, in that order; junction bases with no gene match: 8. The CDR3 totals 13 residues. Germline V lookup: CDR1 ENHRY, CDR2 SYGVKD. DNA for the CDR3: TGTGCCACCAGGGGGGGGAGCTATCAGCCCCAGCATTTT. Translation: CATRGGSYQPQHF.

Written as DNA, the CDR3 is TGCGCCAGCAGCTCACCCGGCGGGGTAGCGGCCAGGAGCACAGATACGCAGTATTTT. Its translation: CASSSPGGVAARSTDTQYF. The J gene is TRBJ2-3, the V gene TRBV5-1; tentative D call: TRBD2 (6 bases). Germline V gives CDR1 SGHRS, CDR2 YFSETQ. The V end was cut by 3 bases, the J end by 0 bases, with 23 bases between. The CDR3 spans 19 residues. The full variable domain, its missing parts supplied by reference TRBV5-1 and TRBJ2-3, is KAGVTQTPRYLIKTRGQQVTLSCSPISGHRSVSWYQQTPGQGLQFLFEYFSETQRNKGNFPGRFSGRQFSNSRSEMNVSTLELGDSALYLCASSSPGGVAARSTDTQYFGPGTRLTVL.

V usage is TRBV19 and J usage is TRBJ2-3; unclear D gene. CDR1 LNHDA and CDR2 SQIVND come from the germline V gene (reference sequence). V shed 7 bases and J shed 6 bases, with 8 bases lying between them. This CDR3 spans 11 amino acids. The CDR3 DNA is TGTGCCAGTAAAGGGCCGGATACGCAGTATTTT. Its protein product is CASKGPDTQYF.

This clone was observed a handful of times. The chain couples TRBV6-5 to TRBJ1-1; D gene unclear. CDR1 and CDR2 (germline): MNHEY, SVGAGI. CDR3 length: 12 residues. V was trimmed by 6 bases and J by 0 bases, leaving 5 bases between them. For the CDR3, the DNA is TGTGCCAGCAGGTTGCTGAACACTGAAGCTTTCTTT. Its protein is CASRLLNTEAFF.

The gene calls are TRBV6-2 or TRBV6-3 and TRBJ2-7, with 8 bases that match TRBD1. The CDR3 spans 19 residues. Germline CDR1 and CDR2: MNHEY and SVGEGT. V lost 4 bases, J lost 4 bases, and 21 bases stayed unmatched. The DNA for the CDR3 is TGTGCCAGCAGTTTTGAGCTCGGTGGACAGGGATTTACCTTTTACGAGCAGTACTTC. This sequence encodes CASSFELGGQGFTFYEQYF.

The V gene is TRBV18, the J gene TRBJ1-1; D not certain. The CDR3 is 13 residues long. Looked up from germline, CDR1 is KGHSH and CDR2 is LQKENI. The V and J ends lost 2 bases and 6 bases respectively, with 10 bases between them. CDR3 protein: CASSPIVSPEAFF. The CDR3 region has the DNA TGTGCCAGCTCACCAATCGTGTCTCCTGAAGCTTTCTTT.